Sequencing of this T cell receptor beta chain was carried out in a study of blood T cell repertoires in COVID-19. Study-wide background: Both acute and convalescent COVID-19 samples were obtained from the United States, Italy and Spain.

Original processing methods: Scientists estimated how many nucleated cells there were by amplifying reference gene primers. Profiled with immunoSEQ multiplex PCR; TCRdb holds only in-frame clones, not every one. D and trimming were read from the DNA, whereas the V and J calls and clone size are those reported in that table. Of around 86,000 clones listed, roughly 85% were seen once; the top ten hold roughly 40%. The sequenced sample was peripheral blood. The TCR comes from an elderly man with acute or convalescent COVID-19.

The CDR3 region is CATRGQGEAEQYF. CDR3 DNA sequence: TGTGCCACCAGGGGACAGGGGGAAGCCGAGCAGTACTTC. V usage is TRBV15 and J usage is TRBJ2-7; 11 nucleotides match TRBD1. Per the germline V gene, CDR1 is LNHNV and CDR2 is YYDKDF (reference sequence). V was pared by 6 bases and J by 6 bases, with 4 bases of the junction left unmatched. The CDR3 extends over 13 amino acids. Together with reference TRBV15 and TRBJ2-7, the CDR3 gives the full variable domain: DAMVIQNPRYQVTQFGKPVTLSCSQTLNHNVMYWYQQKSSQAPKLLFHYYDKDFNNEADTPDNFQSRRPNTSFCFLDIRSPGLGDTAMYLCATRGQGEAEQYFGPGTRLTVT.